This T cell receptor beta chain was sequenced in a study of blood T cell repertoires in COVID-19. Trimming cost V 7 bases and J 6 bases; bases outside gene matches: 13. The CDR3 contains 15 residues. Per the germline V gene, CDR1 is MNHEY and CDR2 is SMNVEV (reference sequence). This clone was seen once. Recovered status in Cohort 3 required two negative PCRs, clearance, or symptom resolution. The data were produced by immunoSEQ multiplex PCR, yet TCRdb's version contains in-frame clones alone and is incomplete. The table lists roughly 190,000 clones, 82% of them singletons. The V call is TRBV27, the J call TRBJ2-7; 9 nucleotides match TRBD2. The clonotype originates from a man aged 40-49 years who had recovered from COVID-19. The sequencing input was PBMCs or T cells enriched from blood (not recorded which). CDR3 in DNA: TGTGCCAGCATATCGCAGCGGGAGGAAAGTTGCGAGCAGTACGTC. Residues: CASISQREESCEQYV.